A selection of T cell receptor beta chains follows, all from one sample in a study of Graves' ophthalmopathy and Graves' hyperthyroidism. One entry per CDR3 protein results from TCRdb running MiXCR on the multiplex PCR reads. The sample shows 350,000 to 450,000 distinct CDR3 sequences, about 16% of them seen only once. Sequencing used peripheral blood. These receptors originate from a young woman with Graves' ophthalmopathy. CDR3s include the opening cysteine and the closing phenylalanine or tryptophan. D genes are given only for firm matches. Clone size is not always given. Where it is, it says once, few, many or a class for expanded clones.

TRBV29-1	-	TRBJ1-5	many	CSVDMGSNQPQHF	TGCAGCGTAGACATGGGCTCCAATCAGCCCCAGCATTTT
TRBV19	-	TRBJ2-2	many	CASSFLGLADNTGELFF	TGTGCCAGCTCCTTCCTGGGGCTAGCAGATAACACCGGGGAGCTGTTTTTT
TRBV7-3	TRBD1	TRBJ2-5	many	CASSLEGGKGETQYF	TGTGCCAGCAGCTTGGAAGGGGGCAAGGGAGAGACCCAGTACTTC
TRBV12-3/TRBV12-4	TRBD1	TRBJ1-1	many	CASSFLRQGRGMNTEAFF	TGTGCCAGCAGTTTCCTAAGACAGGGTCGAGGGATGAACACTGAAGCTTTCTTT
TRBV20-1	-	TRBJ1-3	many	CSARDHGGPSGSTIYF	TGCAGTGCTAGAGATCATGGGGGCCCCTCTGGAAGCACCATATATTTT
TRBV5-1	-	TRBJ2-5	few	CASSPEGGETQYF	TGCGCCAGCAGCCCGGAGGGGGGTGAGACCCAGTACTTC
TRBV6-1	-	TRBJ1-1	many	CASRQNTGPNTEAFF	TGTGCCAGCAGACAAAACACGGGCCCGAACACTGAAGCTTTCTTT
TRBV12-3/TRBV12-4	-	TRBJ1-6	many	CASRPQGGNSPLHF	TGTGCCAGCAGACCACAGGGAGGGAATTCACCCCTCCACTTT
TRBV12-3/TRBV12-4	TRBD1	TRBJ1-5	many	CASSRQGAINQPQHF	TGTGCCAGCAGCCGACAGGGGGCCATCAATCAGCCCCAGCATTTT
TRBV7-8	-	TRBJ2-5	many	CASSTDRVGKTQYF	TGTGCCAGCAGCACAGATCGCGTAGGAAAGACCCAGTACTTC
TRBV30	-	TRBJ2-7	-	CAWSVRDFYEQYF	TGTGCCTGGAGTGTACGGGACTTCTACGAGCAGTACTTC
TRBV6-2/TRBV6-3	-	TRBJ1-1	many	CASSRRGAEAFF	TGTGCCAGCAGTCGAAGGGGGGCTGAAGCTTTCTTT
TRBV7-2	TRBD1	TRBJ1-1	many	CASSLVQGDTEAFF	TGTGCCAGCAGCTTAGTACAGGGGGACACTGAAGCTTTCTTT
TRBV28	TRBD1	TRBJ1-2	few	CASLSSGTGIGYTF	TGTGCCAGCCTTAGTTCCGGGACAGGGATCGGCTACACCTTC
TRBV6-2/TRBV6-3	-	TRBJ2-3	few	CASSPRGSGSTDTQYF	TGTGCCAGCAGTCCTCGGGGTAGCGGTAGCACAGATACGCAGTATTTT
TRBV12-3/TRBV12-4	-	TRBJ1-5	many	CASSLGPSQPQHF	TGTGCCAGCAGTTTAGGGCCCAGTCAGCCCCAGCATTTT
TRBV6-1	-	TRBJ1-1	few	CASSEGGRNTEAFF	TGTGCCAGCAGTGAAGGGGGCCGGAACACTGAAGCTTTCTTT
TRBV3-1	-	TRBJ1-5	few	CASSQGPPGGNQPQHF	TGTGCCAGCAGCCAAGGACCCCCGGGGGGCAATCAGCCCCAGCATTTT
TRBV4-3	-	TRBJ1-6	many	CASSQFPLGEAYNSPLHF	TGCGCCAGCAGCCAATTCCCGCTGGGGGAGGCTTATAATTCACCCCTCCACTTT
TRBV19	-	TRBJ1-1	-	CASTQHLNTEAFF	TGTGCCAGTACCCAACACCTTAACACTGAAGCTTTCTTT
TRBV12-3/TRBV12-4	-	TRBJ2-7	many	CASSQTWTYEQYF	TGTGCCAGCAGTCAAACTTGGACCTACGAGCAGTACTTC
TRBV27	-	TRBJ1-6	many	CASSATYNSPLHF	TGTGCCAGCAGTGCCACCTATAATTCACCCCTCCACTTT
TRBV6-2/TRBV6-3	-	TRBJ2-7	many	CASSYSGPESYEQYF	TGTGCCAGCAGTTACTCCGGGCCCGAATCCTACGAGCAGTACTTC
TRBV12-3/TRBV12-4	TRBD1	TRBJ1-1	many	CASSSGTGNIGTEAFF	TGTGCCAGCAGCTCCGGGACAGGGAATATAGGCACTGAAGCTTTCTTT
TRBV7-2	TRBD1	TRBJ2-5	many	CASNSYGGQIQETQYF	TGTGCCAGCAACTCATATGGGGGACAGATCCAAGAGACCCAGTACTTC
TRBV12-3/TRBV12-4	TRBD1	TRBJ2-5	once	CASSSQGLRGLSETQYF	TGTGCCAGCAGTTCCCAGGGCCTTAGGGGGCTCTCAGAGACCCAGTACTTC
TRBV27	TRBD1	TRBJ1-2	-	CASSYRGRGYGYTF	TGTGCCAGCAGTTACAGGGGGCGCGGCTATGGCTACACCTTC
TRBV12-3/TRBV12-4	TRBD1	TRBJ1-2	-	CASRFGTGLYGYTF	TGTGCCAGCAGATTTGGGACAGGGCTCTATGGCTACACCTTC
TRBV6-1	TRBD2	TRBJ2-5	many	CARRDLAGDLGETQYF	TGTGCCAGACGAGACCTAGCGGGAGACCTAGGGGAGACCCAGTACTTC
TRBV11-2	TRBD1	TRBJ2-7	many	CASRSGTGGAGDYEQYF	TGTGCCAGCAGGTCCGGGACAGGGGGCGCAGGTGACTACGAGCAGTACTTC
TRBV7-6	TRBD1	TRBJ2-5	many	CASSLRKRTGVVGTQYF	TGTGCCAGCAGCCTCCGGAAGAGGACAGGGGTGGTCGGGACCCAGTACTTC
TRBV18	-	TRBJ1-6	many	CASSPGQNSPLHF	TGTGCCAGCTCACCGGGGCAGAATTCACCCCTCCACTTT
TRBV4-1	TRBD1	TRBJ1-1	-	CASSQYPRQGLLMNTEAFF	TGCGCCAGCAGCCAATACCCAAGACAGGGTTTGTTGATGAACACTGAAGCTTTCTTT
TRBV4-2	-	TRBJ2-7	-	CASREQHIYSYEQYF	TGTGCCAGCAGGGAACAGCACATATACTCCTACGAGCAGTACTTC
TRBV28	-	TRBJ2-5	many	CASSLRGTQYF	TGTGCCAGCAGTTTACGCGGGACCCAGTACTTC
TRBV6-5	TRBD2	TRBJ2-1	many	CASISSGRANEQFF	TGTGCCAGCATTTCTAGCGGGAGGGCCAATGAGCAGTTCTTC
TRBV29-1	-	TRBJ2-7	many	CSVEDPHEQYF	TGCAGCGTTGAAGATCCCCACGAGCAGTACTTC
TRBV7-2	TRBD1	TRBJ1-2	many	CASSPRSGGEYGYTF	TGTGCCAGCAGCCCTCGGTCAGGGGGGGAATATGGCTACACCTTC
TRBV5-5	TRBD2	TRBJ2-7	many	CASTSGGPSYEQYF	TGTGCCAGCACGAGCGGGGGTCCCTCCTACGAGCAGTACTTC
TRBV7-6	TRBD1	TRBJ2-5	many	CASSLSTPGTEPWAQWETQYF	TGTGCCAGCAGCTTATCTACACCCGGGACAGAACCCTGGGCCCAATGGGAGACCCAGTACTTC
TRBV11-1	-	TRBJ1-1	many	CASSLARGLTEAFF	TGTGCCAGCAGCTTAGCCAGGGGATTAACTGAAGCTTTCTTT
TRBV28	-	TRBJ1-6	once	CASSLGFLDSLYSSYNSPLHF	TGTGCCAGCAGTTTGGGATTCTTGGACAGCCTATATTCTTCCTATAATTCACCCCTCCACTTT
TRBV6-2/TRBV6-3	-	TRBJ1-5	many	CASSYGGNQPQHF	TGTGCCAGCAGTTACGGGGGTAATCAGCCCCAGCATTTT
TRBV6-1	-	TRBJ1-5	many	CASRSGPYQPQHF	TGTGCCAGCAGGTCAGGGCCGTATCAGCCCCAGCATTTT
TRBV12-3/TRBV12-4	TRBD1	TRBJ2-5	once	CASSFADSGQGQETQYF	TGTGCCAGCAGTTTCGCCGACTCAGGACAGGGCCAAGAGACCCAGTACTTC
TRBV28	-	TRBJ1-1	many	CASSVPAGNTEAFF	TGTGCCAGCAGCGTACCGGCGGGGAACACTGAAGCTTTCTTT
TRBV6-1	-	TRBJ1-2	-	CAQEPQWNYGYTF	TGTGCCCAAGAGCCCCAATGGAACTATGGCTACACCTTC
TRBV27	-	TRBJ1-5	many	CASSLGGLRYQPQHF	TGTGCCAGCAGTTTAGGGGGGCTAAGGTATCAGCCCCAGCATTTT
TRBV3-1	TRBD1	TRBJ1-2	-	CASSQDQDRRTF	TGTGCCAGCAGCCAAGATCAGGACAGGCGGACCTTC
TRBV6-7	-	TRBJ2-7	many	CASGERQPKTYEQYF	TGTGCCAGCGGGGAACGACAGCCAAAAACCTACGAGCAGTACTTC
TRBV11-1	TRBD2	TRBJ2-7	many	CASRTSGPESYEQYF	TGTGCCAGCAGGACTAGCGGACCTGAGTCCTACGAGCAGTACTTC
TRBV6-2/TRBV6-3	TRBD1	TRBJ2-4	many	CASSYGYRGAKNIQYF	TGTGCCAGCAGTTACGGATACAGGGGAGCCAAAAACATTCAGTACTTC
TRBV20-1	TRBD1	TRBJ1-1	many	CSATTGMNTEAFF	TGCAGTGCTACGACAGGGATGAACACTGAAGCTTTCTTT
TRBV15	-	TRBJ1-5	many	CATSRGQAPGNQPQHF	TGTGCCACCAGCAGAGGACAGGCCCCTGGGAATCAGCCCCAGCATTTT
TRBV12-3/TRBV12-4	TRBD2	TRBJ2-7	-	CGSSLGSGSSYEQYF	TGTGGCAGCAGTCTGGGCAGCGGGAGCTCCTACGAGCAGTACTTC
TRBV18	TRBD1	TRBJ2-5	many	CASSPGGQGQETQYF	TGTGCCAGCTCACCAGGGGGACAGGGGCAAGAGACCCAGTACTTC
TRBV7-3	-	TRBJ2-7	-	CASSLNSLGAYEQYF	TGTGCCAGCAGCTTAAACTCTCTTGGGGCCTACGAGCAGTACTTC
TRBV12-3/TRBV12-4	-	TRBJ1-3	many	CASSYGPGNTIYF	TGTGCCAGCAGTTACGGACCTGGAAACACCATATATTTT
TRBV5-6	-	TRBJ2-7	many	CASSSDWLDEQYF	TGTGCCAGCAGCTCGGACTGGTTAGACGAGCAGTACTTC